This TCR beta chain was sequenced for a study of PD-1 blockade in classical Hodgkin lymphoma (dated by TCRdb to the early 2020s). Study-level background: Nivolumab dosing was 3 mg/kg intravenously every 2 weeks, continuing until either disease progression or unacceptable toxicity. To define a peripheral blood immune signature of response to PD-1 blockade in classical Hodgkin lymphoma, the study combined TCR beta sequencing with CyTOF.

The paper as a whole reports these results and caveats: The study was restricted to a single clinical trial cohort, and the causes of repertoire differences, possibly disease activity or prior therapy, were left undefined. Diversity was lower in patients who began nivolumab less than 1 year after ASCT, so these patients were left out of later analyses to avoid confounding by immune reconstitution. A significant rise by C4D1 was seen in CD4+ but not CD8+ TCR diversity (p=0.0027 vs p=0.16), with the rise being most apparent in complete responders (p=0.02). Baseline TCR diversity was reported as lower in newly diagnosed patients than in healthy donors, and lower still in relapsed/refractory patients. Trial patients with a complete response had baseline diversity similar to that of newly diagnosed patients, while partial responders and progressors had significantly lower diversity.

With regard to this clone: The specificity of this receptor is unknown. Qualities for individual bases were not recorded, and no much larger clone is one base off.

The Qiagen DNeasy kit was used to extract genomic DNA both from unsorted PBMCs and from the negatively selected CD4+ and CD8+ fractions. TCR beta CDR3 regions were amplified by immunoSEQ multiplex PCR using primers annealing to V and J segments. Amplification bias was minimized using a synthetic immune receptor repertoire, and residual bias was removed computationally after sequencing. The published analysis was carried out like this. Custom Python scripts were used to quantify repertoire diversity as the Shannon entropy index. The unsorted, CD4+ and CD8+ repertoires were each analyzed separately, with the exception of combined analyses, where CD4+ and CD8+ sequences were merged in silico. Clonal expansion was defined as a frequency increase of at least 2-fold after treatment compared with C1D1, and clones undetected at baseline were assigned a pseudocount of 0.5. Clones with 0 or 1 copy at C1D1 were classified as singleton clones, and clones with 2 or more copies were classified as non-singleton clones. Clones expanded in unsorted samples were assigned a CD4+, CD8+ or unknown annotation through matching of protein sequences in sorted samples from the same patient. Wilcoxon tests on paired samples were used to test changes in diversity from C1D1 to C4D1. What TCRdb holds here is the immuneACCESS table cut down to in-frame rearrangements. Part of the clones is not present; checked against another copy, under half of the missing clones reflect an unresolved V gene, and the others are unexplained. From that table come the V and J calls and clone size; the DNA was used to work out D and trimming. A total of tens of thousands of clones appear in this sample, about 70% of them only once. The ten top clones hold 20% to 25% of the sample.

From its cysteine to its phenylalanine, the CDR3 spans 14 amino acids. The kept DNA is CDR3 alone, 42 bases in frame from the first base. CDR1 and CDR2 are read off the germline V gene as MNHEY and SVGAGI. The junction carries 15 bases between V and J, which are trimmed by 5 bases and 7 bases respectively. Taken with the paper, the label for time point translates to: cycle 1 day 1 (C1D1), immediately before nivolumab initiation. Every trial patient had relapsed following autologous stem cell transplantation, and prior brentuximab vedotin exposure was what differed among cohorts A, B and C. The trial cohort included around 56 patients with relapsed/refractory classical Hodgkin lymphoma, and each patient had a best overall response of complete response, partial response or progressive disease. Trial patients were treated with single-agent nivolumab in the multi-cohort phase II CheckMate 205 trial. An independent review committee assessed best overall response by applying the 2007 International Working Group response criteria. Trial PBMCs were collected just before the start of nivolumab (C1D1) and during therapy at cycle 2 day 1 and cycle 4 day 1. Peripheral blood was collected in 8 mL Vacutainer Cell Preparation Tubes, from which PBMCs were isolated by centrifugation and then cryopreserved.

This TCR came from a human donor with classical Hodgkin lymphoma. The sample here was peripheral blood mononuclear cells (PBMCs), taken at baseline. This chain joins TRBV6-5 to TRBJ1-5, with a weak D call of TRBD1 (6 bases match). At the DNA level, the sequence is TGTGCCAGCAGTCCGAGGGGGTTTGGACAGCCCCAGCATTTT. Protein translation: CASSPRGFGQPQHF.